These T cell receptor beta chains were read from a single sample in a study of tumor-infiltrating lymphocytes in primary liver carcinoma. TCRdb reprocessed the multiplex PCR reads via MiXCR and lists one record per CDR3 protein. This table has some 190,000 distinct CDR3 sequences, around 60% appearing once. What was sequenced was peripheral blood. The receptor source for this set is a middle-aged man with primary liver carcinoma and hepatitis B virus infection. The CDR3 runs from the conserved cysteine through the conserved F or W. The D gene is left open where the match is weak. Clone size, where shown, is once, few, many, or a class for clones that have expanded.

d_call: NA
cdr3_length: 16
j_call: TRBJ2-2
clone_size: once
v_call: TRBV28
cdr3_nt: TGTGCCAGCAGTTGGGAACTGGGGGTTGTCGCCGGGGAGCTGTTTTTT
cdr3_aa: CASSWELGVVAGELFF

d_call: TRBD2
cdr3_length: 18
j_call: TRBJ2-3
clone_size: NA
v_call: TRBV11-2
cdr3_nt: TGTGCCAGCAGCCTAACTGTCCCTAGCGGGAGTATCACAGATACGCAGTATTTT
cdr3_aa: CASSLTVPSGSITDTQYF

d_call: NA
cdr3_length: 13
j_call: TRBJ1-5
clone_size: few
v_call: TRBV28
cdr3_nt: TGTGCCAGCGGCTTCGAAGGCAATCAGCCCCAGCATTTT
cdr3_aa: CASGFEGNQPQHF

d_call: NA
cdr3_length: 15
j_call: TRBJ2-7
clone_size: few
v_call: TRBV10-3
cdr3_nt: TGTGCCATCAGTGAGTCAGTTTCCAGCTCCTACGAGCAGTACTTC
cdr3_aa: CAISESVSSSYEQYF

d_call: NA
cdr3_length: 14
j_call: TRBJ2-1
clone_size: once
v_call: TRBV28
cdr3_nt: TGTGCCAGCAGTTTTAAATCACTAGCTAATGAGCAGTTCTTC
cdr3_aa: CASSFKSLANEQFF

d_call: NA
cdr3_length: 15
j_call: TRBJ2-1
clone_size: NA
v_call: TRBV6-5
cdr3_nt: TGTGCCAGCAGTTACATCTCGGCAGCCTACAATGAGCAGTTCTTC
cdr3_aa: CASSYISAAYNEQFF

d_call: TRBD2
cdr3_length: 16
j_call: TRBJ2-2
clone_size: NA
v_call: TRBV4-1
cdr3_nt: TGCGCCAGCAGCCTCTTAGCGGGAGCAGGGACCGGGGAGCTGTTTTTT
cdr3_aa: CASSLLAGAGTGELFF

d_call: TRBD1
cdr3_length: 14
j_call: TRBJ1-2
clone_size: many
v_call: TRBV11-2
cdr3_nt: TGTGCCAGCAGCTTACAGGGGGGAAACTATGGCTACACCTTC
cdr3_aa: CASSLQGGNYGYTF

d_call: TRBD1
cdr3_length: 15
j_call: TRBJ2-3
clone_size: few
v_call: TRBV11-2
cdr3_nt: TGTGCCAGCAGTCATAAACGGGACAGCATAGATACGCAGTATTTT
cdr3_aa: CASSHKRDSIDTQYF

d_call: NA
cdr3_length: 13
j_call: TRBJ2-3
clone_size: NA
v_call: TRBV10-3
cdr3_nt: TGTGCCATCAGCCGACAGGACACAGATACGCAGTATTTT
cdr3_aa: CAISRQDTDTQYF

d_call: NA
cdr3_length: 15
j_call: TRBJ1-1
clone_size: NA
v_call: TRBV4-1
cdr3_nt: TGCGCCGGCAGCCAAGGTGTGACGGCGAACACTGAAGCTTTCTTT
cdr3_aa: CAGSQGVTANTEAFF

d_call: NA
cdr3_length: 11
j_call: TRBJ1-1
clone_size: NA
v_call: TRBV12-5
cdr3_nt: TGTGCTAGTGGTTTGCAGGGCCCAGCTTTCTTT
cdr3_aa: CASGLQGPAFF

d_call: NA
cdr3_length: 11
j_call: TRBJ2-5
clone_size: once
v_call: TRBV10-3
cdr3_nt: TGTACCAGCACAGGGCAAGAGACCCAGTACTTC
cdr3_aa: CTSTGQETQYF

d_call: NA
cdr3_length: 14
j_call: TRBJ2-3
clone_size: NA
v_call: TRBV5-1
cdr3_nt: TGCGCCAGCAGCTTGGGGCAGTGCACAGGTACGCAGTATTTT
cdr3_aa: CASSLGQCTGTQYF

d_call: NA
cdr3_length: 12
j_call: TRBJ1-1
clone_size: NA
v_call: TRBV21-1
cdr3_nt: TGTGCCAATTCCCTAATGAACACTGAAGCTTTCTTT
cdr3_aa: CANSLMNTEAFF

d_call: NA
cdr3_length: 14
j_call: TRBJ2-1
clone_size: NA
v_call: TRBV11-1
cdr3_nt: TGTGCCAGCAGCTCCCCGCGTCGGGACGATGAGCAGTTCTTC
cdr3_aa: CASSSPRRDDEQFF

d_call: TRBD1
cdr3_length: 13
j_call: TRBJ1-1
clone_size: many
v_call: TRBV12-3/TRBV12-4
cdr3_nt: TGTGCCAGCGCTACAGGGGAACACACTGAAGCTTTCTTT
cdr3_aa: CASATGEHTEAFF